This passage covers 3 T cell receptor beta chains from one sample sequenced in a study of shared clonotypes between healthy human individuals. Clones were sequenced by immunoSEQ multiplex PCR, and TCRdb holds only the in-frame ones, with some missing. The table includes around 1.5 million clones, around 98% detected once. Sequencing input: naive CD4+ T cells sorted from blood. Described subset: CD45RA+ positively selected. The receptors originated from a man aged 30 to 45 in good health.

The chain uses TRBV28 and TRBJ1-2; D not certain. This CDR3 has 11 amino acids. V was trimmed by 8 bases and J by 7 bases, leaving 11 bases between them. Per the germline V gene, CDR1 is MDHEN and CDR2 is SYDVKM. CDR3 amino acids: CASSRGFGYTF. DNA for the CDR3: TGTGCCAGCTCCCGGGGATTTGGCTACACCTTC.

This rearrangement joins TRBV28 to TRBJ2-1; D is ambiguous. V shed 2 bases and J shed 5 bases, with 10 bases lying between them. Germline-derived CDR1 and CDR2 are MDHEN and SYDVKM. This CDR3 has 14 amino acids. This CDR3 reads CASSLSVPHNEQFF. CDR3 nucleotide sequence: TGTGCCAGCAGTTTAAGTGTGCCCCACAATGAGCAGTTCTTC.

This chain joins TRBV4-1 and TRBJ2-1; D could derive from TRBD1 or TRBD2 (7 bases each). V was pared by 10 bases and J by 8 bases, with 21 bases between. The CDR3 loop spans 14 amino acids. CDR1 and CDR2 from the germline V gene are MGHRA and YSYEKL. The CDR3 DNA reads as TGCGCCAAAGAAAGGGGCAGGGGGGGGTATGAGCAGTTCTTC. The encoded protein is CAKERGRGGYEQFF.